These 14 T cell receptor beta chains share one sample of origin, sequenced in a study of blood T cell repertoires in COVID-19. The assay was immunoSEQ multiplex PCR, and TCRdb's table has in-frame clones only and misses some. This sample has tens of thousands of clones, with roughly four fifths found just once. The sequencing input was peripheral blood. Receptors originate from a woman aged 55 to 70 with acute or convalescent COVID-19.

The rearrangement links TRBV5-5 to TRBJ1-6, with 11 bases identical to TRBD1. CDR1 and CDR2 from the germline V gene are SGHKS and YYEKEE (reference sequence). CDR3 size: 15 residues. V was clipped by 3 bases and J by 10 bases; unmatched bases: 6. In DNA, the CDR3 is TGTGCCAGCAGCTCAAGGGACAGGGGGGGGTCACCCCTCCACTTT. As protein: CASSSRDRGGSPLHF.

The V call is TRBV27, the J call TRBJ2-1; a weak D match, TRBD2 (6 bases). The CDR3 contains 14 residues. Germline CDR1 MNHEY, CDR2 SMNVEV (reference sequence). V lost 3 bases and J 1 base, leaving 7 bases between the germline ends. CDR3 in amino acids: CASSLGGSYNEQFF. The CDR3 region has the DNA TGTGCCAGCAGTTTGGGGGGATCCTACAATGAGCAGTTCTTC.

This clone was seen only a few times. The chain combines TRBV5-6 with TRBJ1-3; D is possibly TRBD1 (6 bases). This CDR3 has 16 residues. Trimming shortened V by 7 bases and J by 0 bases, and 17 bases separated the two germline ends. Per the germline V gene, CDR1 is SGHDT and CDR2 is YYEEEE. The CDR3 loop reads CASLYGGPSSGNTIYF. The CDR3 DNA reads as TGTGCCAGCTTATACGGGGGGCCCTCCTCTGGAAACACCATATATTTT.

This chain links TRBV5-1 with TRBJ2-3; TRBD2 agrees at 11 bases. The CDR3 loop spans 14 amino acids. The V and J ends lost 5 bases and 4 bases, in that order; junction bases with no gene match: 3. Germline lookup yields CDR1 SGHRS and CDR2 YFSETQ. DNA for the CDR3: TGCGCCAGCAGGGGACTAGCGGAGTCAGATACGCAGTATTTT. Amino acids: CASRGLAESDTQYF.

This clone appeared a few times. The chain combines TRBV7-2 with TRBJ1-2, with D hard to call. There are 14 residues in the CDR3. V was clipped by 2 bases and J by 2 bases, with 9 bases between them. Germline-derived CDR1 and CDR2 are SGHTA and FQGNSA. Here the CDR3 reads CASSLTAANYGYTF. In DNA, the CDR3 is TGTGCCAGCAGCTTAACGGCAGCGAACTATGGCTACACCTTC.

The V and J genes are TRBV7-9 and TRBJ1-1; D gene ambiguous. Germline CDR1 SEHNR, CDR2 FQNEAQ (reference sequence). With 2 bases removed from V and 0 bases from J, the gap between germline ends came to 4 bases. CDR3 length equals 13 residues. The CDR3 is CASSLPMNTEAFF. The CDR3 DNA sequence: TGTGCCAGCAGCTTACCCATGAACACTGAAGCTTTCTTT.

The chain combines TRBV6-5 with TRBJ1-2; D might be TRBD1 (6 bases). The CDR3 has 12 residues. V lost 6 bases, J lost 8 bases, and 13 bases lay in between. Germline V gene data show CDR1 as MNHEY and CDR2 as SVGAGI. The CDR3 loop reads CASSSDRIGYTF. DNA of the CDR3: TGTGCCAGCAGCTCCGACAGGATCGGCTACACCTTC.

The gene calls are TRBV7-9 and TRBJ2-2; the match to TRBD1 covers 7 bases. The germline V gene encodes CDR1 SEHNR and CDR2 FQNEAQ (reference sequence). The CDR3 runs 16 residues. J gave up 1 base and V 4 bases, and 6 bases lay outside the gene matches. Here the CDR3 DNA reads TGTGCCAGCAGCTCTTGGGGACAGAGGAACACCGGGGAGCTGTTTTTT. This codes for CASSSWGQRNTGELFF.

The chain employs TRBV2 and TRBJ2-7; maybe TRBD2 (7 bases). The V and J ends lost 4 bases and 2 bases respectively, with 12 bases between them. The CDR3 extends over 14 amino acids. Germline-derived CDR1 and CDR2 are SNHLY and FYNNEI. CDR3 DNA sequence: TGTGCCAGCAGTGTCTCCGGGGGGCCCTACGAGCAGTACTTC. Translation: CASSVSGGPYEQYF.

The rearrangement links TRBV11-2 to TRBJ1-1, with TRBD1 matching over 8 bases. Germline CDR1 and CDR2: SGHAT and FQNNGV. The J segment lost 7 bases and the V segment lost 6 bases, leaving 13 bases of the junction unmatched. This CDR3 is built from 15 residues. CDR3 protein: CASRPPTGEAIEAFF. For the CDR3, the DNA is TGTGCCAGCAGACCGCCGACAGGGGAGGCGATTGAAGCTTTCTTT.

The genes are TRBV3-1 (or the pseudogene TRBV3-2) and TRBJ1-1; TRBD1 might be the D (5 bases). Germline assignment: CDR1 LGHDT and CDR2 YNNKEL (reference sequence). The V gene lost 2 bases and the J gene lost 5 bases, with 9 bases spanning the gap. The CDR3 has 13 amino acids. CDR3: CASSQQGWTEAFF. CDR3 coding DNA: TGTGCCAGCAGCCAACAGGGTTGGACTGAAGCTTTCTTT.

V is TRBV24-1 and J is TRBJ2-1; D call uncertain. The CDR3 has 15 amino acids. CDR1 and CDR2 (germline): KGHDR, SFDVKD. V was cut by 7 bases and J by 0 bases, with 12 bases left in between. The CDR3 bases are TGTGCCACCAGCAAATTCTCCAGCTCCTACAATGAGCAGTTCTTC. Its translation is CATSKFSSSYNEQFF.

This chain connects TRBV3-1 (or the pseudogene TRBV3-2) to TRBJ2-1; 7 bases map to TRBD2. J gave up 6 bases and V 4 bases, and 12 bases lay outside the gene matches. The CDR3 is 16 amino acids. Germline-derived CDR1 and CDR2 are LGHDT and YNNKEL (reference sequence). The CDR3 sequence: CASSRNVGGESNEQFF. CDR3 DNA: TGTGCCAGCAGCCGGAATGTGGGGGGGGAGTCCAATGAGCAGTTCTTC.

The V call is TRBV9, the J call TRBJ1-3; weak D call: TRBD1 (6 bases). The CDR3 is 18 amino acids. Germline lookup yields CDR1 SGDLS and CDR2 YYNGEE. The V end was cut by 3 bases, the J end by 0 bases, with 19 bases between. The CDR3 spells CASSDSPQGQSSGNTIYF. CDR3 in DNA: TGTGCCAGCAGCGACTCTCCTCAGGGACAAAGCTCTGGAAACACCATATATTTT.